Presented here are 5 T cell receptor beta chains from one specimen sequenced in a study of glioma-infiltrating T cells after dendritic cell vaccination. TCRdb keeps only in-frame clones here, not all; method: immunoSEQ multiplex PCR. The sample has about 64,000 clones, 82% seen once; the top ten hold around 9.6%. Specimen: blood, collected before dendritic cell vaccination. The receptor set was obtained from a human donor with glioblastoma.

This clone was recorded only once. The gene calls are TRBV20-1 and TRBJ2-1; D remains unclear. CDR3 length: 11 residues. With 3 bases removed from V and 5 bases from J, the gap between germline ends came to 5 bases. The germline CDR1 and CDR2 sequences are DFQATT and SNEGSKA (reference sequence). The CDR3 nucleotides are TGCAGTGCTAGGAGTGACAATGAGCAGTTCTTC. Translated: CSARSDNEQFF.

This clone occurred a few times. The chain carries TRBV2 and TRBJ2-6; tentatively, D is TRBD1 (5 bases). The CDR3 is made up of 15 amino acids. The V gene's germline CDR1 is SNHLY and CDR2 FYNNEI. The ends were cut back, 2 bases at V and 4 bases at J, with 9 bases in the middle. DNA of the CDR3: TGTGCCAGCAGTGAACAAGGGGCCGGGGCCAACGTCCTGACTTTC. Protein sequence: CASSEQGAGANVLTF. Together with reference TRBV2 and TRBJ2-6, the CDR3 gives the full variable domain: EPEVTQTPSHQVTQMGQEVILRCVPISNHLYFYWYRQILGQKVEFLVSFYNNEISEKSEIFDDQFSVERPDGSNFTLKIRSTKLEDSAMYFCASSEQGAGANVLTFGAGSRLTVL.

The chain has TRBV5-6 and TRBJ1-1; 9 bases are shared with TRBD1. The CDR3 consists of 16 residues. In germline, CDR1 is SGHDT, CDR2 YYEEEE. V lost 4 bases, J lost 6 bases, and 13 bases stayed unmatched. This CDR3 is CASSPSDRGVAPEAFF. The CDR3, as DNA: TGTGCCAGCAGCCCCTCGGACAGGGGAGTAGCTCCTGAAGCTTTCTTT.

The CDR3 bases are TGTGCCAGCAGCCGCGAAACTAACTATGGCTACACCTTC. Translation: CASSRETNYGYTF. The chain couples TRBV5-4 to TRBJ1-2; D gene uncertain. V lost 4 bases to trimming and J lost 0 bases, with 7 bases between them. Per germline, CDR1 SGHNT and CDR2 YYREEE (reference sequence). This CDR3 has 13 residues. Full variable domain (rest looked up from reference TRBV5-4 and TRBJ1-2): ETGVTQSPTHLIKTRGQQVTLRCSSQSGHNTVSWYQQALGQGPQFIFQYYREEENGRGNFPPRFSGLQFPNYSSELNVNALELDDSALYLCASSRETNYGYTFGSGTRLTVV.

This chain joins TRBV5-4 and TRBJ2-3, with D possibly being TRBD1 (8 bases). Per the germline V gene, CDR1 is SGHNT and CDR2 is YYREEE (reference sequence). V was trimmed by 4 bases and J by 7 bases, leaving 25 bases between them. There are 17 residues in the CDR3. In DNA form, the CDR3 reads TGTGCCAGCAGCGTAGTGAGCCCAACAGGGGGGGCAAATACGCAGTATTTT. This translates into CASSVVSPTGGANTQYF.